A single sample is the source of the 6 T cell receptor beta chains below, sequenced in a study of OX40 agonist ivuxolimab in advanced cancers. Clones were read by immunoSEQ multiplex PCR, and TCRdb kept only the in-frame ones, dropping some. The profile shows tens of thousands of clones, around nine tenths of them singletons. Sequencing was performed on CD4+ or CD8+ T cells sorted from blood, taken in a trial of the OX40 agonist ivuxolimab. All receptors derive from an adult with an advanced solid tumor such as melanoma, head and neck, liver or kidney cancer.

The rearrangement uses TRBV5-1 and TRBJ2-7; no reliable D call. The germline V and J ends were trimmed by 4 bases and 7 bases, with 15 bases remaining between them. Per the germline V gene, CDR1 is SGHRS and CDR2 is YFSETQ. The CDR3 contains 13 residues. The CDR3 loop reads CASSSEGFGEQYF. The DNA for the CDR3 is TGCGCCAGCAGCAGCGAAGGCTTTGGGGAGCAGTACTTC.

The chain joins TRBV2 to TRBJ1-4; 9 bases fit TRBD1. Unmatched junction bases numbered 18, after V lost 3 bases and J lost 10 bases. Germline V gene lookup returns CDR1 SNHLY and CDR2 FYNNEI. The CDR3 has 18 amino acids. The CDR3 reads CASSDPRDRETTRGKLFF. The CDR3 nucleotides are TGTGCCAGCAGTGACCCCCGGGACAGGGAGACTACACGAGGAAAACTGTTTTTT.

V is TRBV7-9 and J is TRBJ1-4; D gene uncertain. Trimming took off 1 base at V and 9 bases at J, with 9 bases between the two ends. CDR3 length: 13 residues. From germline, CDR1 is SEHNR and CDR2 FQNEAQ (reference sequence). This chain's CDR3 is CASSLVRDQKLFF. The CDR3 DNA reads TGTGCCAGCAGCTTAGTCAGAGACCAAAAACTGTTTTTT.

The chain is built from TRBV28 and TRBJ1-5; D not certain. CDR3 length: 11 amino acids. V shed 6 bases and J shed 13 bases, with 13 bases lying between them. Looked up from germline, CDR1 is MDHEN and CDR2 is SYDVKM. The CDR3 sequence is CASRVGSIQHF. CDR3 sequence (DNA): TGTGCCAGCAGGGTGGGGTCCATACAGCATTTT.

The chain couples TRBV28 to TRBJ2-3; 8 bases are a match to TRBD1. The CDR3 contains 14 residues. The J segment lost 5 bases and the V segment lost 5 bases, leaving 6 bases of the junction unmatched. Germline V lookup: CDR1 MDHEN, CDR2 SYDVKM. CDR3: CASSRRTGLDTQYF. CDR3 sequence (DNA): TGTGCCAGCAGTAGACGGACAGGGCTAGATACGCAGTATTTT.

This clone appeared a single time. V usage is TRBV7-8 and J usage is TRBJ2-7, with TRBD2 matching 8 bases. Per the germline V gene, CDR1 is SGHVS and CDR2 is FQNEAQ. The V gene end was trimmed by 3 bases and the J gene end by 4 bases; junction bases not matched to a gene: 8. The CDR3 runs 15 residues. The CDR3 spells CASSFSGTREYEQYF. The DNA of the CDR3 is TGTGCCAGCAGCTTCTCCGGGACTAGGGAGTACGAGCAGTACTTC.